Shown below are 15 T cell receptor beta chains from a single sample sequenced in a study of Graves' ophthalmopathy and Graves' hyperthyroidism. Transcripts of RNA were the source for amplifying TCR beta CDR3 regions. A first-round RT-PCR used HTBI primers, followed by a second-round multiplex PCR. TCRdb reanalysed the multiplex PCR reads using MiXCR and keeps one entry per CDR3 protein. The table records over 450,000 distinct CDR3 sequences, over 13% of them present only once. The material sequenced was blood. These receptors were collected from a woman aged 25 to 45 with Graves' ophthalmopathy.

CDR3 sequence: CASRDAYGGNTIYF. The CDR3 region has the DNA TGCGCCAGCAGGGACGCTTATGGGGGTAACACCATATATTTT. J is TRBJ1-3 and V is TRBV10-2; TRBD1 is a possible D gene (5 bases). V was trimmed by 6 bases and J by 7 bases, leaving 16 bases between them. Germline lookup yields CDR1 WSHSY and CDR2 SAAADI. This CDR3 is built from 14 residues.

This chain links TRBV4-2 with TRBJ2-2; possibly TRBD2 for D (6 bases). Germline loops: CDR1 LGHNA, CDR2 YNFKEQ. V dropped 3 bases and J dropped 5 bases, with 13 bases sitting between them. CDR3 size: 15 residues. Here the CDR3 reads CASSQAFGRTGELFF. DNA of the CDR3: TGTGCCAGCAGCCAGGCCTTTGGGAGGACCGGGGAGCTGTTTTTT.

This clonotype appeared many times. This chain joins TRBV29-1 and TRBJ2-5, with a weak D call TRBD2 (5 bases). The CDR3 length is 14 residues. Trimming left V 4 bases short and J 0 bases short, with 12 bases between. Per the germline V gene, CDR1 is SQVTM and CDR2 is ANQGSEA. For the CDR3, the DNA is TGCAGCGTTGTACTTGAGGACTACCAAGAGACCCAGTACTTC. Translating gives CSVVLEDYQETQYF.

This clonotype was seen only a few times. The chain carries TRBV12-3 or TRBV12-4 and TRBJ2-1; no clear D gene. This CDR3 is built from 12 residues. V dropped 4 bases and J dropped 6 bases, with 7 bases sitting between them. The CDR3 sequence is CASSSFLNEQFF. CDR3 DNA sequence: TGTGCCAGCAGTTCATTCCTCAATGAGCAGTTCTTC.

The genes are TRBV6-5 and TRBJ2-2; TRBD2 matches 8 bases. J was trimmed by 6 bases and V by 7 bases; bases with no gene match: 10. Germline loops: CDR1 MNHEY, CDR2 SVGAGI. This CDR3 comprises 15 residues. The CDR3 is CASKYIRGGPGELFF. For the CDR3, the DNA is TGTGCCAGCAAGTATATTCGGGGGGGCCCCGGGGAGCTGTTTTTT.

This clonotype was recorded at least ten times. The V call is TRBV4-1, the J call TRBJ2-5; perhaps TRBD2 as D (5 bases). Germline CDR1 and CDR2: MGHRA and YSYEKL. The CDR3 has 15 residues. Trimming took off 0 bases at V and 5 bases at J, with 13 bases between the two ends. CDR3 sequence reads: CASSQDWAGWETQYF. For the CDR3, the DNA is TGCGCCAGCAGCCAAGATTGGGCGGGTTGGGAGACCCAGTACTTC.

This clonotype came up many times. Since the CDR3 does not end with the conserved phenylalanine or tryptophan, this likely comes from a read error. This chain connects TRBV20-1 to TRBJ2-7, with 9 bases that match TRBD1. V lost 6 bases to trimming and J lost 4 bases; unmatched junction nucleotides: 4. The length of the CDR3 is 12 residues. Per germline, CDR1 DFQATT and CDR2 SNEGSKA (reference sequence). The CDR3 nucleotides read TGCAGTGCCCTGACAGGGGGTTACGAGCAGTACCTC. Translated: CSALTGGYEQYL.

V gene TRBV29-1 combines with J gene TRBJ2-7; tentative D call: TRBD2 (6 bases). This CDR3 contains 12 residues. Germline assignment: CDR1 SQVTM and CDR2 ANQGSEA. Trimming took 5 bases from V and 3 from J, leaving 11 bases between them. The CDR3 region is CSVRRDGYEQYF. For the CDR3, the DNA is TGCAGCGTTCGGCGGGATGGCTACGAGCAGTACTTC.

This clonotype was found a few times. V and J are TRBV29-1 and TRBJ1-2; TRBD1 matches at 7 bases. There are 12 residues in the CDR3. Germline CDR1 is SQVTM and CDR2 is ANQGSEA. J lost 5 bases, V lost 6 bases, and 6 bases had no gene match. CDR3 region: CSVVLTGYGYTF. The CDR3 DNA sequence: TGCAGCGTCGTATTGACAGGGTATGGCTACACCTTC.

The J gene is TRBJ2-7, the V gene TRBV4-1, with 8 nucleotides matching TRBD1. V lost 3 bases to trimming and J lost 2 bases; unmatched junction nucleotides: 6. The CDR3 runs 15 residues. Germline assignment: CDR1 MGHRA and CDR2 YSYEKL. In DNA, the CDR3 is TGCGCCAGCAGCCAGGGACAGGCCGCAACCTACGAGCAGTACTTC. Translating it yields CASSQGQAATYEQYF.

As concerns this clonotype: The junction departs from the called germline gene at one end, perhaps through a read error. This rearrangement joins TRBV7-9 to TRBJ1-1; no clear D. This CDR3 contains 12 residues. Germline CDR1 and CDR2: SEHNR and FQNEAQ (reference sequence). The CDR3 loop is CACSRLNTEAFF. CDR3 sequence (DNA): TGTGCCTGCAGTCGGTTGAACACTGAAGCTTTCTTT.

Many counts were recorded for this clonotype. The CDR3 is CASSREGLNTEAFF. DNA of the CDR3: TGTGCCAGCAGTCGAGAGGGCTTGAACACTGAAGCTTTCTTT. The chain uses TRBV27 and TRBJ1-1; D is ambiguous. This CDR3 region has 14 residues. The V and J ends lost 5 bases and 0 bases respectively, with 10 bases between them. Looked up from germline, CDR1 is MNHEY and CDR2 is SMNVEV (reference sequence).

This clonotype was observed at least ten times. The chain recombines TRBV19 with TRBJ2-7; D is possibly TRBD1 or TRBD2 (5 bases each). Per the germline V gene, CDR1 is LNHDA and CDR2 is SQIVND (reference sequence). The length of the CDR3 is 16 residues. V gave up 0 bases and J gave up 6 bases, with 18 bases separating them. CDR3 DNA: TGTGCCAGTAGTATAGATCCCCCAGGGACCCGGGGCGAGCAGTACTTC. Its translation is CASSIDPPGTRGEQYF.

This clonotype was detected ten times or more. CDR3 amino acids: CASSLTGPTGPNYGYTF. For the CDR3, the DNA is TGTGCCAGCAGTTTAACTGGCCCGACAGGGCCTAACTATGGCTACACCTTC. The chain is built from TRBV27 and TRBJ1-2; 7 bases are shared with TRBD1. This CDR3 contains 17 residues. CDR1 is MNHEY, CDR2 SMNVEV, per germline (reference sequence). The trim removed 2 bases at V and 0 bases at J, leaving 9 bases unmatched.

This clonotype was detected only a few times. The chain couples TRBV11-1 to TRBJ1-1; tentative D call: TRBD1 (5 bases). Per the germline V gene, CDR1 is SGHAT and CDR2 is FQDESV (reference sequence). This CDR3 has 16 residues. Between the trimmed V and J ends, which lost 5 bases and 2 bases, there was a span of 18 bases. The CDR3 DNA is TGTGCCAGCAGCCTAGGATCCAGGGTCCACAACACTGAAGCTTTCTTT. It is translated as CASSLGSRVHNTEAFF.